The clone carrying this T cell receptor beta chain was recorded a few times. Its antigen is as yet unknown. This CDR3 is built from 18 residues. The ends were cut back, 5 bases at V and 4 bases at J, with 30 bases in the middle. From germline, CDR1 is DFQATT and CDR2 SNEGSKA (reference sequence). Unique molecular identifiers tagged the TCRbeta library. TCRdb re-analysed the PCR reads in MiXCR, keeping a single row per CDR3 protein. Found here are roughly 790,000 distinct CDR3 sequences, approximately 15% of them singletons; the top ten hold just under 5%. This specimen comes from a study of T-cell reconstitution after alpha-beta-depleted transplantation in children. Study-wide points: Hyperexpanded clones declined; after one year, newly produced T cells mostly supplied diversity. About two months after transplant, alpha-beta T cells reportedly came from several hundred expanded graft clones. There were some patients whose high TCRbeta diversity at day 60 came from surviving recipient T cells and thymic progenitors.

The receptor was isolated from a male patient aged 5 to 17 who had a stem cell transplant for acute lymphoblastic leukemia, so the T cells may come from the graft donor. The V gene is TRBV20-1, the J gene TRBJ2-7; the D gene is possibly TRBD2 (6 bases). Sequenced here: PBMCs, mostly from graft donor cells, sampled 360 days after TCRalphabeta/CD19-depleted stem cell transplant. The CDR3 DNA reads as TGCAGTGCTCGAATGGGGGGACGTACTCCCCGAGGGGCATACGAGCAGTACTTC. Protein sequence: CSARMGGRTPRGAYEQYF.